These T cell receptor beta chains were read from a single sample in a study of OX40 agonist ivuxolimab in advanced cancers. Sequencing was performed with immunoSEQ multiplex PCR; in TCRdb, only in-frame clones are kept and a portion is missing. This table holds some 80,000 clones, nearly 95% found once. The specimen comprised CD4+ or CD8+ T cells sorted from blood, sampled in a trial of the OX40 agonist ivuxolimab. Receptor source: an adult with an advanced solid tumor such as melanoma, head and neck, liver or kidney cancer. The CDR3 runs from the conserved cysteine through the conserved F or W. The order of the fields is clone size, V gene, J gene, D gene, CDR3 DNA, CDR3 protein. The D gene is left open where the match is weak. The size of a clone is reported for some rows only, either as once, few or many, or as a class for expanded clones.

-	TRBV12-5	TRBJ1-2	-	TGTGCTAGTGGGGAGGGACATGGCTACACCTTC	CASGEGHGYTF
once	TRBV28	TRBJ1-1	-	TGTGCCAGCAGTACCATGTGGAACACTGAAGCTTTCTTT	CASSTMWNTEAFF
once	TRBV28	TRBJ2-2	TRBD2	TGTGCCAGCAGTTTTCCAGCTAGCGGGGATAACACCGGGGAGCTGTTTTTT	CASSFPASGDNTGELFF
few	TRBV19	TRBJ2-4	TRBD1	TGTGCCAGTACCCCAGGGGGAAGCATTCAGTACTTC	CASTPGGSIQYF
-	TRBV25-1	TRBJ2-1	-	TGTGCCAGCAGCGGGGGTGAGCAGTTCTTC	CASSGGEQFF
-	TRBV4-3	TRBJ1-1	TRBD1	TGCGCCAGCAGCCAAGCCAGGACAGGGCGGCCCACTGACGGGGTTTTCTTT	CASSQARTGRPTDGVFF
-	TRBV6-1	TRBJ2-3	-	TGTGCCAGCAGTGAATCGGGTTTGCGACGCACAGATACGCAGTATTTT	CASSESGLRRTDTQYF
-	TRBV19	TRBJ2-1	-	TGTGCCAGTAGGGAATTACTAGCCAACAATGAGCAGTTCTTC	CASRELLANNEQFF
-	TRBV29-1	TRBJ1-1	-	TGCAGCGGTGGGAGCGACAGCTACACTGAAGCTTTCTTT	CSGGSDSYTEAFF
-	TRBV11-3	TRBJ2-7	TRBD2	TGTGCCAGCAGCTTTAGCGGGAGCCCCTACGAGCAGTACTTC	CASSFSGSPYEQYF
-	TRBV4-3	TRBJ2-5	TRBD2	TGCGCCAGCAGCCAAGTAGGAATAGCGGGGGCGGGGGGTGAGACCCAGTACTTC	CASSQVGIAGAGGETQYF
once	TRBV27	TRBJ1-6	-	TGTGCCAGCAGTTCCACCGCGGGGGGAAATTATTCACCCCTCCACTTT	CASSSTAGGNYSPLHF
-	TRBV6-5	TRBJ1-2	-	TGTGCCAGCACGGTCGGGGAGGGGGTAGGCTATGGCTACACCTTC	CASTVGEGVGYGYTF
once	TRBV6-5	TRBJ2-7	-	TGTGCCAGCAGTTACTCGGGCACTGACGAGCAGTACTTC	CASSYSGTDEQYF
-	TRBV19	TRBJ2-3	TRBD1	TGTGCCAGTAGTATTTCCAGGGGGCGTGAAACAGATACGCAGTATTTT	CASSISRGRETDTQYF
-	TRBV19	TRBJ1-1	TRBD1	TGTGCCAGTAGTAAGGTCCGCAGGGGGATGAACACTGAAGCTTTCTTT	CASSKVRRGMNTEAFF
-	TRBV14	TRBJ1-1	-	TGTGCCAGCAGCCAAGATATGGGAAGTGAAGCTTTCTTT	CASSQDMGSEAFF
-	TRBV19	TRBJ1-2	TRBD1	TGTGCCAGTGGGACAGGGGAGGGCTATGGCTACACCTTC	CASGTGEGYGYTF
-	TRBV19	TRBJ1-2	-	TGTGCCACTCTGGCAGGGTATAACTATGGCTACACCTTC	CATLAGYNYGYTF
-	TRBV6-5	TRBJ1-1	-	TGTGCCAGCAGTTTGGCAGGTATGAACACTGAAGCTTTCTTT	CASSLAGMNTEAFF
-	TRBV6-6	TRBJ2-7	-	TGTGCCAGCAGTTACCCCAAGGGCTCCTACGAGCAGTACTTC	CASSYPKGSYEQYF
-	TRBV6-1	TRBJ2-7	TRBD2	TGTGCCAGCAGTGTCCTAGCGGTCTACGAGCAGTACTTC	CASSVLAVYEQYF
-	TRBV5-6	TRBJ2-7	-	TGTGCCAGCAGCTCCGTAGACAGGGAGGGCGAGCAGTACTTC	CASSSVDREGEQYF
-	TRBV6-6	TRBJ2-3	TRBD1	TGTGCCAGCAGCTTGGGACAGGGATCCACAGATACGCAGTATTTT	CASSLGQGSTDTQYF
-	TRBV12-5	TRBJ1-5	-	TGTGCTAGTGGTTTGGGGGGCGCGGGTCAGCCCCAGCATTTT	CASGLGGAGQPQHF
-	TRBV10-3	TRBJ1-4	TRBD1	TGTGCCATCAGTGAGTCAGGGGGCGTCTCAGGAAAACTGTTTTTT	CAISESGGVSGKLFF
-	TRBV9	TRBJ2-1	TRBD1	TGTGCCAGCAGCGTAGCGGGGACAGGGGTTAATGAGCAGTTCTTC	CASSVAGTGVNEQFF
once	TRBV5-6	TRBJ1-2	TRBD1	TGTGCCAGCAGCCCCGGGACAGTTACCTATGGCTACACCTTC	CASSPGTVTYGYTF
-	TRBV2	TRBJ1-2	TRBD1	TGTGCCAGCAGTGAAGGGGCAGGGGGGAACTATGGCTACACCTTC	CASSEGAGGNYGYTF
few	TRBV6-5	TRBJ1-5	TRBD1	TGTGCCAGCAGTTCCGGGACAGGGACTCAGCCCCAGCATTTT	CASSSGTGTQPQHF
once	TRBV27	TRBJ2-7	-	TGTGCCAGCAGTTTTAAGGGGCCCACCTACGAGCAGTACTTC	CASSFKGPTYEQYF
-	TRBV7-9	TRBJ1-1	-	TGTGCCAGCAGCTTAGGGTCCCACAGGGCGAACACTGAAGCTTTCTTT	CASSLGSHRANTEAFF
-	TRBV7-9	TRBJ2-7	TRBD1	TGTGCCAGTACTCAGGGGGAATACGAGCAGTACTTC	CASTQGEYEQYF
-	TRBV4-1	TRBJ2-1	-	TGCGCCAGCAGCCAAGATTTTCCCCGTCCGGATGTGCAGTTCTTC	CASSQDFPRPDVQFF
-	TRBV5-1	TRBJ1-2	TRBD1	TGCGCCAGCAGCGCCCCAGGGGGGGGAGGCTACACCTTC	CASSAPGGGGYTF
-	TRBV27	TRBJ2-1	-	TGTGCCAGCAGACCGGTGGAGGGTAGCTCCTACAATGAGCAGTTCTTC	CASRPVEGSSYNEQFF
-	TRBV6-6	TRBJ2-2	TRBD1	TGTGCCAGCGGGACAGGGGCGACCGGGGAGCTGTTTTTT	CASGTGATGELFF
-	TRBV6-6	TRBJ1-2	-	TGTGCCAGCAGTTACATGTCGGAGGGAGGATATGGCTACACCTTC	CASSYMSEGGYGYTF
-	TRBV28	TRBJ1-1	-	TGTGCCAGCAGAGACTTGGGGGGGGTCCCTGAAGCTTTCTTT	CASRDLGGVPEAFF
-	TRBV4-3	TRBJ2-1	TRBD2	TGCGCCAGCAGCCAGGCTAGCGGGAGCTCCTACAATGAGCAGTTCTTC	CASSQASGSSYNEQFF
-	TRBV2	TRBJ1-1	-	TGTGCCAGCAGTGCACTAGAGAACACTGAAGCTTTCTTT	CASSALENTEAFF
-	TRBV5-1	TRBJ2-7	-	TGCGCCAGCAGCCCCGGGGGCACCTTCTACGAGCAGTACTTC	CASSPGGTFYEQYF
-	TRBV7-9	TRBJ2-5	TRBD2	TGTGCCAGCAGCTTAGTGCGGGGGGAAGAGACCCAGTACTTC	CASSLVRGEETQYF
-	TRBV19	TRBJ2-1	TRBD2	TGTGCCAGTATTATAGGGACTAGCGGGGGGTACAATGAGCAGTTCTTC	CASIIGTSGGYNEQFF
-	TRBV7-2	TRBJ1-6	-	TGTGCCAGCAGCCGGACGGTTCATAATTCACCCCTCCACTTT	CASSRTVHNSPLHF
-	TRBV7-9	TRBJ2-5	-	TGTGCCAGCATCCCAACAGAGGGGCAAGAGACCCAGTACTTC	CASIPTEGQETQYF
-	TRBV4-1	TRBJ2-7	-	TGCGCCAGCAGCCAACCCGGATCCTACGAGCAGTACTTC	CASSQPGSYEQYF
-	TRBV27	TRBJ2-1	TRBD1	TGTGCCAGCAGTCTCGGGACAGAGTCCTACAATGAGCAGTTCTTC	CASSLGTESYNEQFF
-	TRBV7-8	TRBJ1-1	-	TGTGCCAGCAGCTTGCAGCGGGCAGCGAACACTGAAGCTTTCTTT	CASSLQRAANTEAFF
-	TRBV5-6	TRBJ1-1	-	TGTGCCAGCAGCTTGGAGGGCGCCAACACTGAAGCTTTCTTT	CASSLEGANTEAFF
few	TRBV6-5	TRBJ2-5	-	TGTGCCAGCAGTTACTCGGTGGGAGAGCCACGAGAGACCCAGTACTTC	CASSYSVGEPRETQYF
-	TRBV10-3	TRBJ2-7	-	TGTGCCATCACCCCAAATGTAAGGACCTACGAGCAGTACTTC	CAITPNVRTYEQYF
-	TRBV19	TRBJ2-1	-	TGTGCCAGTAGTATAACCCAGGGGAATGAGCAGTTCTTC	CASSITQGNEQFF
-	TRBV19	TRBJ1-2	-	TGTGCCAGTAGCCCAAAGGGGTATGGCTACACCTTC	CASSPKGYGYTF